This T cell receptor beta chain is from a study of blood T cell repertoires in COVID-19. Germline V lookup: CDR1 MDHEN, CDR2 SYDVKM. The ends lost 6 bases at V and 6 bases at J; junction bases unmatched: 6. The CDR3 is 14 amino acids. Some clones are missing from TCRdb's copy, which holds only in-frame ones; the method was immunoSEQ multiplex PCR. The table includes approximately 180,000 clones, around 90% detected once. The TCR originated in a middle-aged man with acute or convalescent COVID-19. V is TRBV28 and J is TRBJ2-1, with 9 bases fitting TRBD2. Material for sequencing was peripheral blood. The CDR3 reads CASRLAGEGNEQFF. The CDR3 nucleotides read TGTGCCAGCAGATTAGCGGGAGAGGGCAATGAGCAGTTCTTC. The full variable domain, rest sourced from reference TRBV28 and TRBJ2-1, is DVKVTQSSRYLVKRTGEKVFLECVQDMDHENMFWYRQDPGLGLRLIYFSYDVKMKEKGDIPEGYSVSREKKERFSLILESASTNQTSMYLCASRLAGEGNEQFFGPGTRLTVL.